The T cell receptor beta chain described here comes from a study of T cell responses to AZD1222 COVID-19 vaccine. Study-wide points: CD4 TCRs associated with vaccination spanned spike, dominating at 160-218 and 743-854. After the peak T cell response, and only then, were repertoires sampled. The study reported that nearly half of spike-specific TCRs target unmutated variant regions.

Per the germline V gene, CDR1 is SGHAT and CDR2 is FQNNGV. The CDR3 sequence is 16 residues long. Trimming took off 0 bases at V and 5 bases at J, with 17 bases between the two ends. Concerning this clone: Its antigen is not identified.

Profiling relied on immunoSEQ multiplex PCR, and the TCRdb table lists in-frame clones only, not all of them. Among approximately 100,000 clones listed, over 75% were seen once. The source of this sequence is an adult in good health. The chain joins TRBV11-2 to TRBJ2-7; perhaps TRBD2 as D (7 bases). Here the sequenced sample was peripheral blood, taken on day 0 of AZD1222 vaccination. The CDR3 region is CASSLERGQGFDEQYF. CDR3 sequence (DNA): TGTGCCAGCAGCTTAGAGCGGGGGCAGGGGTTCGACGAGCAGTACTTC.